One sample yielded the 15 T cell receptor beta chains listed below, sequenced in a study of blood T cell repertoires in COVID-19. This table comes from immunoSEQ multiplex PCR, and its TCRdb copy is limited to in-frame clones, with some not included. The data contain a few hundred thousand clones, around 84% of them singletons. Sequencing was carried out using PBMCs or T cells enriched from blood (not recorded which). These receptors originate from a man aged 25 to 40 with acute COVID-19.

CDR3 residues: CAISPGLATDTQYF. The DNA for the CDR3 is TGTGCCATCAGTCCGGGACTAGCCACAGATACGCAGTATTTT. The rearrangement joins TRBV10-3 to TRBJ2-3; 9 bases match TRBD2. CDR1 ENHRY and CDR2 SYGVKD come from the germline V gene. The CDR3 totals 14 residues. Trimming at V came to 5 bases and at J to 2 bases, leaving 2 bases not matched to a gene.

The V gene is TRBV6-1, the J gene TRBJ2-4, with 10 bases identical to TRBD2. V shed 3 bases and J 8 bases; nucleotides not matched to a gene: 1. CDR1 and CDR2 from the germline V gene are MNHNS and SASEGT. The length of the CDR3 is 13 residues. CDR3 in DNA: TGTGCCAGCAGTGATGGACTAGCGGACATTCAGTACTTC. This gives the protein CASSDGLADIQYF.

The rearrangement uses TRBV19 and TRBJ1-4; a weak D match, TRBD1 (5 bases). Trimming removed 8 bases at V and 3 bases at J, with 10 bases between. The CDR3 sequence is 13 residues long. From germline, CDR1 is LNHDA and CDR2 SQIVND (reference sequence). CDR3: CASDSGSNEKLFF. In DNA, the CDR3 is TGTGCCAGTGACTCAGGGTCTAATGAAAAACTGTTTTTT.

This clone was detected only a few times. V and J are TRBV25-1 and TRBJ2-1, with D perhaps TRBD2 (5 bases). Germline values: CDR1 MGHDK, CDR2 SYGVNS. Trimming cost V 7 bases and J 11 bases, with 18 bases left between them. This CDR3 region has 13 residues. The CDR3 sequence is CASTPDGKGKQFF. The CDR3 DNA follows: TGTGCCAGCACTCCCGACGGGAAGGGCAAGCAGTTCTTC.

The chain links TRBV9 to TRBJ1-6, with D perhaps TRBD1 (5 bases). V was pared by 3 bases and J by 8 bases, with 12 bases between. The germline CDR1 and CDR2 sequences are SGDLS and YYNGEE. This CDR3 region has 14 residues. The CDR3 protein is CASSAQGTDSPLHF. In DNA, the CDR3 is TGTGCCAGCAGCGCGCAGGGTACGGATTCACCCCTCCACTTT. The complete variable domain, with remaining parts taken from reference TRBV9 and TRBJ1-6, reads DSGVTQTPKHLITATGQRVTLRCSPRSGDLSVYWYQQSLDQGLQFLIQYYNGEERAKGNILERFSAQQFPDLHSELNLSSLELGDSALYFCASSAQGTDSPLHFGNGTRLTVT.

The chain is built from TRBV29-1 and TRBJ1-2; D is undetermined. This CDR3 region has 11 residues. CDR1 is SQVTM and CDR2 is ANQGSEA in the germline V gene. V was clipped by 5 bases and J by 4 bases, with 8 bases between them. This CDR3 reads CSVWAGYGYTF. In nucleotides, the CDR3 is TGCAGCGTTTGGGCTGGCTATGGCTACACCTTC.

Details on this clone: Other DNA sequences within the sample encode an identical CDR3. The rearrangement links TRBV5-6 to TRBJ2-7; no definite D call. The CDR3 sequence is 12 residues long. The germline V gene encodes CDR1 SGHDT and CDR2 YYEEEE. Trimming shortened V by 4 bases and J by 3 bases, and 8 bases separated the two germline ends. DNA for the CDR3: TGTGCCAGCAGCAAGCCAGGCTACGAGCAGTACGTC. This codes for CASSKPGYEQYV.

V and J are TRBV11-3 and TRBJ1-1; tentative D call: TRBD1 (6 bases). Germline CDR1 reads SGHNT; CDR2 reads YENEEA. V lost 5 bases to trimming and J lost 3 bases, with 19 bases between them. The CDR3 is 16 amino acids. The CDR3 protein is CASSRSGGPGDTEAFF. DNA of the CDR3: TGTGCCAGCAGCCGTAGCGGGGGCCCAGGGGACACTGAAGCTTTCTTT.

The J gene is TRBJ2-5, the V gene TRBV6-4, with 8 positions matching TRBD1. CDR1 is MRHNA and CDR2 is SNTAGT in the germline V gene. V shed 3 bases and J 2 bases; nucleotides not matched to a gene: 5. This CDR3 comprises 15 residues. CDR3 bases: TGTGCCAGCAGTGAAGGACAGGGCCAACAAGAGACCCAGTACTTC. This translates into CASSEGQGQQETQYF.

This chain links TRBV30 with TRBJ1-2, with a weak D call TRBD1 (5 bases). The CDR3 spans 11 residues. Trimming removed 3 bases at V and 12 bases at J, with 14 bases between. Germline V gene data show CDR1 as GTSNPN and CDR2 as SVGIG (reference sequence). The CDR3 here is CAWSLQAGNTF. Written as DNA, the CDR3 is TGTGCCTGGAGCCTGCAGGCAGGGAACACCTTC.

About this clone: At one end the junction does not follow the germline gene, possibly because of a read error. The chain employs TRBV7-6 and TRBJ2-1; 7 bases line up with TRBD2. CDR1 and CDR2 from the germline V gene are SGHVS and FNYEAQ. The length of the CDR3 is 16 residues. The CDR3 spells CASSSTGGRGYSEQFF. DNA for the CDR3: TGTGCCAGCAGCTCAACGGGAGGACGAGGATACAGTGAGCAGTTCTTC.

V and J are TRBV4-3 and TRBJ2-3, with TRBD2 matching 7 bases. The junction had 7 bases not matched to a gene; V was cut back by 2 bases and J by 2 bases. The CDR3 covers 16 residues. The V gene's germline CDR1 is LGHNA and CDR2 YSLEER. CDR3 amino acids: CASSQRREFPTDTQYF. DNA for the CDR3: TGCGCCAGCAGCCAAAGGCGGGAGTTCCCCACAGATACGCAGTATTTT.

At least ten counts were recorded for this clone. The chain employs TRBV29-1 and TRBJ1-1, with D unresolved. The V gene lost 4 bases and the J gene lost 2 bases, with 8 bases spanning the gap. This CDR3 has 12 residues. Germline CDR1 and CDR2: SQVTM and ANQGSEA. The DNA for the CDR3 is TGCAGCGTTGCCGGACTTAACACTGAAGCTTTCTTT. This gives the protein CSVAGLNTEAFF.

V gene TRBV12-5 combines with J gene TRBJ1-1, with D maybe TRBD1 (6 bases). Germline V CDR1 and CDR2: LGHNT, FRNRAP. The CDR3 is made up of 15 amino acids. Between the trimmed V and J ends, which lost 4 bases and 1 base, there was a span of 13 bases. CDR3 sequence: CASGSYGQKNTEAFF. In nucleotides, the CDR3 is TGTGCTAGTGGTTCATATGGACAGAAGAACACTGAAGCTTTCTTT.

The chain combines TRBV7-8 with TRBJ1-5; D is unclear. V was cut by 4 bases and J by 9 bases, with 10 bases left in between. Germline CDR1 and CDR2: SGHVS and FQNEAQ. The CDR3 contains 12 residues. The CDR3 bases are TGTGCCAGCAGCTCCCGGGCGGGGCCCCAGCATTTT. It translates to CASSSRAGPQHF.